One TCR beta chain is described in this entry. Its specificity is unknown. These data belong to a study of cytomegalovirus exposure and HLA in healthy donors. General observations from the study: Among CMV-associated TCR beta chains, most appeared HLA-restricted in a later analysis. In a later analysis, donors in an Asian-associated ancestry cluster reportedly had fewer N-insertions in productive TCRs than the cohort mean.

There are 16 residues in the CDR3. The V gene's germline CDR1 is SGHRS and CDR2 YFSETQ. V gave up 2 bases and J gave up 6 bases, with 18 bases separating them. In the PCR, 60 Vbeta and 13 Jbeta primers were used. Using immunoSEQ multiplex PCR, the repertoire was profiled, and TCRdb retains in-frame clones only, with some absent. The data show approximately 150,000 clones, with roughly 80% seen just once and around 2% held by the top ten. The sequenced material came from PBMCs. The sequence was collected from a human donor in good health. The gene calls are TRBV5-1 and TRBJ1-5, with D possibly being TRBD1 (5 bases). CDR3 bases: TGCGCCAGCAGCTTACGTCCGGGGGGGGATGCTCAGCCCCAGCATTTT. Translation gives CASSLRPGGDAQPQHF.